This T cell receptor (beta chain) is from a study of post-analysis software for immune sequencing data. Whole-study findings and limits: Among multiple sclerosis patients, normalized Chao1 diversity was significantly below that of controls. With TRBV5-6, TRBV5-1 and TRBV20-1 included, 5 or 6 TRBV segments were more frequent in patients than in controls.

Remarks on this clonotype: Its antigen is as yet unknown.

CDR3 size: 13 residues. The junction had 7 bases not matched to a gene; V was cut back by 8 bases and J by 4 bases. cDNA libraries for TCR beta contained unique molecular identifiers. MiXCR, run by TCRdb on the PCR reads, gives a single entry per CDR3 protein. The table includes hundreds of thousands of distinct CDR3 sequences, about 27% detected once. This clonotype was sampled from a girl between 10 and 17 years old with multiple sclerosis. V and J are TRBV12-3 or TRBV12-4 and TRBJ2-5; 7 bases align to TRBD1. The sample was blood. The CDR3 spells CASRHRGRETQYF. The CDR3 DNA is TGTGCCAGCCGACACAGGGGCCGAGAGACCCAGTACTTC.